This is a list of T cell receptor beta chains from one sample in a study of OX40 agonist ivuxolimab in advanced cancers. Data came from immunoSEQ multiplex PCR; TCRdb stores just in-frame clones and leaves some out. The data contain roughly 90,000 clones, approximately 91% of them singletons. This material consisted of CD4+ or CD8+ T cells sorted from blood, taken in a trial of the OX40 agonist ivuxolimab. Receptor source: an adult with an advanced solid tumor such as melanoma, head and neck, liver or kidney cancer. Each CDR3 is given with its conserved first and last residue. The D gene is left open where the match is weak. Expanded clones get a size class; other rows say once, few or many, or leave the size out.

TGCGCCAGCAGCTTCTTGGGGACAGGGGATTTCGCCAAAAACATTCAGTACTTC CASSFLGTGDFAKNIQYF TRBJ2-4 NA TRBV5-1 TRBD1 18
TGTGCCAGCAGCGTCCGGGACAGGGCGAACATTCAGTACTTC CASSVRDRANIQYF TRBJ2-4 NA TRBV11-1 TRBD1 14
TGTGCCAGCAGTGGCGGTGGGGTCCACGAGCAGTACTTC CASSGGGVHEQYF TRBJ2-7 once TRBV2 NA 13
TGTGCCAGCAAGGTCGGCGGCTCCTACAATGAGCAGTTCTTC CASKVGGSYNEQFF TRBJ2-1 NA TRBV6-5 NA 14
TGTGCCAGTAGTATGTCTGGCGGGATTGACGAGCAGTACTTC CASSMSGGIDEQYF TRBJ2-7 NA TRBV19 NA 14
TGTGCCAGCAGTAGCTTTGAGGGGGGCTGGGGCTACACCTTC CASSSFEGGWGYTF TRBJ1-2 NA TRBV28 NA 14
TGTGCCAGCAGTCCAATTACGGGAGGGTTTAAAGAGACCCAGTACTTC CASSPITGGFKETQYF TRBJ2-5 NA TRBV28 TRBD2 16
TGTGCCAGCAGCGTAAGGCCGGACAATGAGCAGTTCTTC CASSVRPDNEQFF TRBJ2-1 NA TRBV9 NA 13
TGCGCCAGCAGCTTGTACGATACGCAGTATTTT CASSLYDTQYF TRBJ2-3 NA TRBV5-1 NA 11
TGTGCCAGCAGCTTAGAGGGCCCTCCAGATACGCAGTATTTT CASSLEGPPDTQYF TRBJ2-3 NA TRBV11-3 NA 14
TGCGCCAGCAGTCCCGCCTTAGCGGGTTCCTACAATGAGCAGTTCTTC CASSPALAGSYNEQFF TRBJ2-1 NA TRBV10-1 TRBD2 16
TGTGCCAGCAGCTCGACTATTCAAGAGACCCAGTACTTC CASSSTIQETQYF TRBJ2-5 NA TRBV7-2 NA 13
TGTGCCAGCAGCCCCGATCGGCTAGCGGCAGATACGCAGTATTTT CASSPDRLAADTQYF TRBJ2-3 NA TRBV7-6 TRBD2 15
TGCGCCAGCAGCGCTTCGGCGGGGGGCCAGGCAAAGACCCAGTACTTC CASSASAGGQAKTQYF TRBJ2-5 NA TRBV5-1 TRBD2 16
TGTGCCAGCACGAATACCCCCAGAAGCACAGATACGCAGTATTTT CASTNTPRSTDTQYF TRBJ2-3 NA TRBV9 NA 15
TGTGCCAGCAGCTTTGGGGATGAAAAACTGTTTTTT CASSFGDEKLFF TRBJ1-4 few TRBV5-6 NA 12
TGTGCCAGCAGTATCGTGGCCTACGAGCAGTACTTC CASSIVAYEQYF TRBJ2-7 NA TRBV28 NA 12
TGTGCCAGCAGCTTCCGCAAGGGTCTTCTAGGGGTTGCTGAAAAACTGTTTTTT CASSFRKGLLGVAEKLFF TRBJ1-4 NA TRBV7-9 NA 18
TGTGCCAGCAGTTACTGGGGCAGGGGAAATTACAATGAGCAGTTCTTC CASSYWGRGNYNEQFF TRBJ2-1 NA TRBV6-5 NA 16
TGTGCCATCAGGGGGGGACGAAACCAAGAGACCCAGTACTTC CAIRGGRNQETQYF TRBJ2-5 NA TRBV10-3 NA 14
TGTGCCAGTAGTACTCCCGGACAGGGCCAAGAGACCCAGTACTTC CASSTPGQGQETQYF TRBJ2-5 NA TRBV19 TRBD1 15
TGCGCCAGCAGCTTGGACCAGGGTTACAATGAGCAGTTCTTC CASSLDQGYNEQFF TRBJ2-1 NA TRBV5-1 NA 14
TGTGCCAGCAGTCCCCCAGGGACGCCAAATGAAAAACTGTTTTTT CASSPPGTPNEKLFF TRBJ1-4 NA TRBV5-6 NA 15
TGTGCCAGCCTGGGCCTAGCGGGAAGCACAGATACGCAGTATTTT CASLGLAGSTDTQYF TRBJ2-3 NA TRBV2 TRBD2 15
TGTGCCAGCAGCGTAACAGGGGGCGACTATGGCTACACCTTC CASSVTGGDYGYTF TRBJ1-2 few TRBV9 TRBD1 14
TGTGCCAGCAGCTTAGAACCAGGGGGGAACACTGAAGCTTTCTTT CASSLEPGGNTEAFF TRBJ1-1 once TRBV11-2 TRBD1 15
TGTGCCAGCAGTTTACGACAGGGATCGACGCCCCAGCATTTT CASSLRQGSTPQHF TRBJ1-5 NA TRBV27 TRBD1 14
TGTGCCAGTAGCCAGCTCCCGAATAGCGGGAGAACCTACGAGCAGTACTTC CASSQLPNSGRTYEQYF TRBJ2-7 NA TRBV19 TRBD2 17
TGTGCCAGCTCACCGACCGACTCTGGAAACACCATATATTTT CASSPTDSGNTIYF TRBJ1-3 once TRBV18 NA 14
TGCGCCAGCAGCCAAGAAAGGCGGCACCATAATAATGAAAAACTGTTTTTT CASSQERRHHNNEKLFF TRBJ1-4 NA TRBV4-1 NA 17
TGTGCCACAACAAAACCGGGCAAAAACTATGGCTACACCTTC CATTKPGKNYGYTF TRBJ1-2 NA TRBV27 NA 14
TGTGCCAGCAGTTTTGGGGAGGCGAACACTGAAGCTTTCTTT CASSFGEANTEAFF TRBJ1-1 once TRBV6-6 NA 14
TGTGCCAGCAGCTCTAGGGGGCAGAGGACCGGGGAGCTGTTTTTT CASSSRGQRTGELFF TRBJ2-2 NA TRBV7-8 TRBD1 15
TGTGCCAGCAGCGCCCGTAAACTCTATGAGCAGTTCTTC CASSARKLYEQFF TRBJ2-1 NA TRBV7-2 NA 13
TGCGCCAGCAGTAGCGGAGCAAAAAACATTCAGTACTTC CASSSGAKNIQYF TRBJ2-4 NA TRBV5-1 NA 13
TGTGCCAGCAGTTCGGCTCTGGGACAGGGCACGGAGACCCAGTACTTC CASSSALGQGTETQYF TRBJ2-5 NA TRBV6-6 TRBD1 16
TGCGCCAGCAGCTTGCTAGCGGACCGCTCCTACGAGCAGTACTTC CASSLLADRSYEQYF TRBJ2-7 NA TRBV5-1 TRBD2 15
TGTGCCAGCAGTTATGGCGGGAGGAACACCGGGGAGCTGTTTTTT CASSYGGRNTGELFF TRBJ2-2 once TRBV6-6 TRBD2 15
TGTGCCAGCAGGGGGCTCCGGGACAGAATTTCACCCTACGAGCAGTACTTC CASRGLRDRISPYEQYF TRBJ2-7 NA TRBV28 TRBD1 17
TGTGCCAGCAGGGGTACAGGGGGCCGCACCGGGGAGCTGTTTTTT CASRGTGGRTGELFF TRBJ2-2 NA TRBV2 TRBD1 15
TGTGCCAGCAGCATGGGACTAGGAGAACATGAGCAGTTCTTC CASSMGLGEHEQFF TRBJ2-1 NA TRBV7-9 TRBD2 14